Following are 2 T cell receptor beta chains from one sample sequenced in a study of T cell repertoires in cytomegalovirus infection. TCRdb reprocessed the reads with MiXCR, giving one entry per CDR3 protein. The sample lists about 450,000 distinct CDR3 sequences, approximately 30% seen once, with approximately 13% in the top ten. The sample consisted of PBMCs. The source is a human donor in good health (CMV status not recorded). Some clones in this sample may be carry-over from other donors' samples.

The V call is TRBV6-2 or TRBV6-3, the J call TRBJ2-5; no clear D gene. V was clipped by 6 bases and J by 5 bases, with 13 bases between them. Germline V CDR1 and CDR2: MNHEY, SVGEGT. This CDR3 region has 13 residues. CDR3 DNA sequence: TGTGCCAGCAGCCTCGCATGGGCGGAGACCCAGTACTTC. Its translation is CASSLAWAETQYF.

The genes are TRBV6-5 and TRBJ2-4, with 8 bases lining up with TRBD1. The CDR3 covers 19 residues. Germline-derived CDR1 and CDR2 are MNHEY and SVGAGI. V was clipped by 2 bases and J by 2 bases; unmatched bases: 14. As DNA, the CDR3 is TGTGCCAGCAGTTACCGTTATCTCGACAGGGGAACGACCAAAAACATTCAGTACTTC. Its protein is CASSYRYLDRGTTKNIQYF.